This record concerns one T cell receptor (beta chain) sequence. This sample is drawn from a study of blood T cell repertoires in COVID-19. TCRdb keeps only in-frame clones here, not all; method: immunoSEQ multiplex PCR. The data show roughly 280,000 clones, roughly 90% seen once. This CDR3 is 14 amino acids long. V dropped 4 bases and J dropped 0 bases, with 10 bases sitting between them. Per germline, CDR1 SGHDN and CDR2 FVKESK. Source material: peripheral blood. The TCR originated in a woman aged 45-65 years who had recovered from COVID-19. The rearrangement uses TRBV14 and TRBJ2-7; D may be TRBD2 (5 bases). The CDR3 loop is CASSPGIYSYEQYF. The CDR3 nucleotides read TGTGCCAGCAGCCCCGGGATTTACTCCTACGAGCAGTACTTC.